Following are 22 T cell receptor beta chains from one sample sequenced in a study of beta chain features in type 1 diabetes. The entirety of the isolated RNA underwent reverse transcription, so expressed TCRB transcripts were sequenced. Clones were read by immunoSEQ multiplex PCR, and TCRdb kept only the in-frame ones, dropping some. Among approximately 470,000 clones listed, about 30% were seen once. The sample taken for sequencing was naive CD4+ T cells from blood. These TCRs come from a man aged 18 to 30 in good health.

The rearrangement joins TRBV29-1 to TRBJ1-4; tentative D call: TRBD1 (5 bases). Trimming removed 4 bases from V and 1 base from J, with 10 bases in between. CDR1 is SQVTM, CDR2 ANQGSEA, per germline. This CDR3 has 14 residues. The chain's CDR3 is CSVGGRLTNEKLFF. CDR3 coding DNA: TGCAGCGTTGGGGGACGATTAACTAATGAAAAACTGTTTTTT.

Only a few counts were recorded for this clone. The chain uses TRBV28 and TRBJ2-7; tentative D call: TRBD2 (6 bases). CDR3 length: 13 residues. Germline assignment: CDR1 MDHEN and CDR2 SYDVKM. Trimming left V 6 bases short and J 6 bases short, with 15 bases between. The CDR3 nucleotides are TGTGCCAGCAGGTTTGCGGGGCGGTCCGAGCAGTACTTC. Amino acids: CASRFAGRSEQYF. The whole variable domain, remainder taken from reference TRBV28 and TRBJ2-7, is DVKVTQSSRYLVKRTGEKVFLECVQDMDHENMFWYRQDPGLGLRLIYFSYDVKMKEKGDIPEGYSVSREKKERFSLILESASTNQTSMYLCASRFAGRSEQYFGPGTRLTVT.

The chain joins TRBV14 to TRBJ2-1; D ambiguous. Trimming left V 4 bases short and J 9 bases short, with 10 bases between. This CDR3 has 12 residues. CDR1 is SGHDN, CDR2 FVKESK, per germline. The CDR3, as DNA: TGTGCCAGCAGCCCTAGGTGGGGTGAGCAGTTCTTC. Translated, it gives CASSPRWGEQFF.

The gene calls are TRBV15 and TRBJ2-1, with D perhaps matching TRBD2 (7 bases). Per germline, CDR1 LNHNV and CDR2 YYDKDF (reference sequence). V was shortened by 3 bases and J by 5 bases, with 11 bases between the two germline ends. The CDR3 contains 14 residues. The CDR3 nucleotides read TGTGCCACCAGCAGTCGGGGGGCTAACAATGAGCAGTTCTTC. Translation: CATSSRGANNEQFF. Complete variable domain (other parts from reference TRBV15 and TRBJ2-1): DAMVIQNPRYQVTQFGKPVTLSCSQTLNHNVMYWYQQKSSQAPKLLFHYYDKDFNNEADTPDNFQSRRPNTSFCFLDIRSPGLGDTAMYLCATSSRGANNEQFFGPGTRLTVL.

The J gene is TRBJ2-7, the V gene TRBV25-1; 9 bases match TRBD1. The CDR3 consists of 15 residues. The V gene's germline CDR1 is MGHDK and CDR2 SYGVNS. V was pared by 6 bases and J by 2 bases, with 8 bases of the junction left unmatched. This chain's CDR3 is CASRDSGTGPYEQYF. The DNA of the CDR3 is TGTGCCAGCAGGGATTCCGGGACAGGGCCCTACGAGCAGTACTTC.

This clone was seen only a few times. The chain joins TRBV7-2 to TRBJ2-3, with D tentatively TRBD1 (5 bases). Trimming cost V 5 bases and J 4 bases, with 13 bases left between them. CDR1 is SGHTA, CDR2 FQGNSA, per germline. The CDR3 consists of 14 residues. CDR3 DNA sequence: TGTGCCAGCAGCCTGTTCAGGGCTCCAGATACGCAGTATTTT. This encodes CASSLFRAPDTQYF.

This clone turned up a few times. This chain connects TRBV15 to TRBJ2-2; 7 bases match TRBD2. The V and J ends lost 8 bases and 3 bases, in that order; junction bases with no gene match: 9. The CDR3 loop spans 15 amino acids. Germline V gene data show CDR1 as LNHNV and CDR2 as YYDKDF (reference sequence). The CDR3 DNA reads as TGTGCCACCTCCCACGGGGGGTGGGACACCGGGGAGCTGTTTTTT. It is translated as CATSHGGWDTGELFF.

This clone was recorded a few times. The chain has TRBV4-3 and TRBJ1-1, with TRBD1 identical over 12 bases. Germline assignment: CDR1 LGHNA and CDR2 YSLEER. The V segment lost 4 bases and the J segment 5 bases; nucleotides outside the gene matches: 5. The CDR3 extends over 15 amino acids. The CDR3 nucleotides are TGCGCCAGCAGCCGCCTGGGACAGGGGGCAACTGAAGCTTTCTTT. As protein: CASSRLGQGATEAFF.

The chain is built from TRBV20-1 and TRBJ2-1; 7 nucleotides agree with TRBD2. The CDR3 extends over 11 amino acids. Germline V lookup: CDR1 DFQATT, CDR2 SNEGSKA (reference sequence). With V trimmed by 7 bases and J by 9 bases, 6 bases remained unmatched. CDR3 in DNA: TGCAGTGGCTACACTAGCGCTGAGCAGTTCTTC. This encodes CSGYTSAEQFF.

CDR3 in DNA: TGTGCCTACCGGAGGGGCCCCTCCTACAATGAGCAGTTCTTC. This encodes CAYRRGPSYNEQFF. V gene TRBV30 combines with J gene TRBJ2-1; possibly TRBD2 for D (6 bases). CDR1 is GTSNPN and CDR2 is SVGIG in the germline V gene (reference sequence). There are 14 residues in the CDR3. Trimming stripped 7 bases from V and 0 bases from J, with 13 bases between.

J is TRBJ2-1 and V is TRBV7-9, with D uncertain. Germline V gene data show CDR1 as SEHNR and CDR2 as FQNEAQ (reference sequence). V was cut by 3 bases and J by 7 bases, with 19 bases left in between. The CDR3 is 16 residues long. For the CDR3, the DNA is TGTGCCAGCAGCTTCTCCCAGCTAGGGAACGGGAATGAGCAGTTCTTC. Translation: CASSFSQLGNGNEQFF.

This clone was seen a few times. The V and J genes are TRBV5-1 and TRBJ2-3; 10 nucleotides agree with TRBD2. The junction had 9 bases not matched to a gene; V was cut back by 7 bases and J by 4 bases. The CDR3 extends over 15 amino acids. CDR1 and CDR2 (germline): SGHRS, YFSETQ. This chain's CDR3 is CASGPSGRLADTQYF. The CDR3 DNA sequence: TGCGCCAGCGGACCTAGCGGGAGATTGGCAGATACGCAGTATTTT.

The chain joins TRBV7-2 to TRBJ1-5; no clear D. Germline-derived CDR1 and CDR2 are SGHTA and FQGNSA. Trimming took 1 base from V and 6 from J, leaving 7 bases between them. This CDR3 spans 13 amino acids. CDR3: CASSLDGSQPQHF. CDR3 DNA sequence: TGTGCCAGCAGCTTAGATGGGAGTCAGCCCCAGCATTTT.

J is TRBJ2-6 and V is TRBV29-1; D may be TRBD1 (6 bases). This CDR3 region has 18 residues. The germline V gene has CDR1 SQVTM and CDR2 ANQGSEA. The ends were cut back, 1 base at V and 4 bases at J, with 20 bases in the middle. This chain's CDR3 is CSVEVGTPVVSGANVLTF. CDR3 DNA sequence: TGCAGCGTTGAAGTCGGGACACCGGTAGTCTCCGGGGCCAACGTCCTGACTTTC.

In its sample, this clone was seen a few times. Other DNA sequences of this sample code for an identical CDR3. The CDR3 DNA follows: TGTGCCTGGAGTGCAGACAGGGGAAATCAGCCCCAGCATTTT. Its translation is CAWSADRGNQPQHF. V is TRBV30 and J is TRBJ1-5, with TRBD1 identical over 8 bases. The germline V gene encodes CDR1 GTSNPN and CDR2 SVGIG (reference sequence). This CDR3 comprises 14 residues. J was trimmed by 4 bases and V by 1 base; bases with no gene match: 3.

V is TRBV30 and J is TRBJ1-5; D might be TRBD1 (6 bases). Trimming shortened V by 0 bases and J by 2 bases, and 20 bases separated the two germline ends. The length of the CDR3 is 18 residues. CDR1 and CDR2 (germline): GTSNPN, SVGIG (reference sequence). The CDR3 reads CAWSVPPSQGLGNQPQHF. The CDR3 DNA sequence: TGTGCCTGGAGTGTGCCCCCCTCTCAGGGGTTGGGCAATCAGCCCCAGCATTTT. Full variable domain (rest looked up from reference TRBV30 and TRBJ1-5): SQTIHQWPATLVQPVGSPLSLECTVEGTSNPNLYWYRQAAGRGLQLLFYSVGIGQISSEVPQNLSASRPQDRQFILSSKKLLLSDSGFYLCAWSVPPSQGLGNQPQHFGDGTRLSIL.

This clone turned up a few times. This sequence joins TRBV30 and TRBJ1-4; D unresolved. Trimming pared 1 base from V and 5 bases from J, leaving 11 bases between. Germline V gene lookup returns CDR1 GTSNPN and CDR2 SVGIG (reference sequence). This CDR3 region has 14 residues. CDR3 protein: CAWSGRLGNEKLFF. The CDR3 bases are TGTGCCTGGAGTGGACGGCTGGGGAATGAAAAACTGTTTTTT.

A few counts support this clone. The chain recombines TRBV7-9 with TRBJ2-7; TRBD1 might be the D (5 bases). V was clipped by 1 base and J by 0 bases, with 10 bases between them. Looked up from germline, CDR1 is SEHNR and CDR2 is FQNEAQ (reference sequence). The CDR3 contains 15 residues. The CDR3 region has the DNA TGTGCCAGCAGCTTAGTCCCAGGGAACTCCTACGAGCAGTACTTC. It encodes CASSLVPGNSYEQYF.

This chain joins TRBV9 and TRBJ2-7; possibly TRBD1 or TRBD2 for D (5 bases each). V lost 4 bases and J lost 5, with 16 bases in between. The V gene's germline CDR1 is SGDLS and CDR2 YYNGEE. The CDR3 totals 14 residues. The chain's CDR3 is CASSTRDGENEQYF. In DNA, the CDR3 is TGTGCCAGCAGCACCCGGGACGGCGAGAACGAGCAGTACTTC. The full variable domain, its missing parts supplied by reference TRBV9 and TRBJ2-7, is DSGVTQTPKHLITATGQRVTLRCSPRSGDLSVYWYQQSLDQGLQFLIQYYNGEERAKGNILERFSAQQFPDLHSELNLSSLELGDSALYFCASSTRDGENEQYFGPGTRLTVT.

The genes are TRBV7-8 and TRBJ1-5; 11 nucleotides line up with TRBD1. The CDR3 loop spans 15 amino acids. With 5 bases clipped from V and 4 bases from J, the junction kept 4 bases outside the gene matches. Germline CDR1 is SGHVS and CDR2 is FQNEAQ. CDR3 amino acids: CASSTGQGANQPQHF. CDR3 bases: TGTGCCAGCAGCACCGGACAGGGGGCTAATCAGCCCCAGCATTTT.

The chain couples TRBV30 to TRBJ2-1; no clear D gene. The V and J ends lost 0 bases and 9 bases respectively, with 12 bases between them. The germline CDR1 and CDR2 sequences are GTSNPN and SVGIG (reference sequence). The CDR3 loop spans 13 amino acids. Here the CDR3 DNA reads TGTGCCTGGAGTGTATCCCCTGCAGGTGAGCAGTTCTTC. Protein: CAWSVSPAGEQFF.

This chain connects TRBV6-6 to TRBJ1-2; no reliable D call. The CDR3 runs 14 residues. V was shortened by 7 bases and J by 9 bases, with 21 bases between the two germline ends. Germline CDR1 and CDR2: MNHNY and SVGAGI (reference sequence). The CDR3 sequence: CASTQGWGFISYTF. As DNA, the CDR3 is TGTGCCAGCACCCAAGGGTGGGGATTTATCAGCTACACCTTC.